A single sample is the source of the 18 T cell receptor beta chains below, sequenced in a study of memory CD4+ T cells and cytomegalovirus serostatus (dated by TCRdb to between 2018 and 2021). Libraries were prepared through the immunoSEQ multiplex PCR assay. TCRdb obtained this table from immuneACCESS and retained in-frame rearrangements with V and J assigned. These tables miss some clones; where compared with another copy, unresolved V genes account for less than half of the shortfall, and the remainder is unexplained. The sample table shows just under 65,000 clones, and 60% to 80% are seen once. The ten top clones hold 0.75% to 0.9% of the sample. Single viable CD3+CD4+CD8-CD45RO+ cells were sorted as memory CD4+ T cells on a FACSAria II. The sequencing sample was made of memory CD4+ T cells from blood. These receptors were taken from an adult in good health and CMV-seronegative.

The chain employs TRBV5-1 and TRBJ2-1, with TRBD1 identical over 7 bases. V gave up 4 bases and J gave up 7 bases; unmatched junction bases: 11. CDR1 is SGHRS and CDR2 is YFSETQ in the germline V gene. The CDR3 spans 15 residues. The CDR3 sequence: CASSGATGDRNEQFF. CDR3 bases: TGCGCCAGCAGCGGCGCTACAGGGGATCGGAATGAGCAGTTCTTC.

The chain recombines TRBV9 with TRBJ2-7; a possible D gene is TRBD2 (6 bases). This CDR3 comprises 14 residues. Trimming stripped 0 bases from V and 3 bases from J, with 10 bases between. From germline, CDR1 is SGDLS and CDR2 YYNGEE. The chain's CDR3 is CASSVAAGGYEQYF. CDR3 DNA: TGTGCCAGCAGCGTAGCAGCGGGTGGCTACGAGCAGTACTTC.

The chain joins TRBV6-8 to TRBJ2-3; D ambiguous. Trimming removed 6 bases at V and 2 bases at J, with 15 bases between. Looked up from germline, CDR1 is MNHGY and CDR2 is SAAAGT. The CDR3 length is 15 residues. In DNA, the CDR3 is TGTGCCAGCAGCCCTTACAACAATCTCACAGATACGCAGTATTTT. Translating it yields CASSPYNNLTDTQYF.

The chain recombines TRBV27 with TRBJ1-5; no clear D. Trimming left V 3 bases short and J 6 bases short, with 18 bases between. The CDR3 consists of 16 residues. Looked up from germline, CDR1 is MNHEY and CDR2 is SMNVEV (reference sequence). The CDR3 DNA reads TGTGCCAGCAGTTTTGGAGCACCGAAGGGCGGTCAGCCCCAGCATTTT. Translating gives CASSFGAPKGGQPQHF.

This sequence joins TRBV5-1 and TRBJ1-4, with D unresolved. The CDR3 is made up of 14 amino acids. V was cut by 0 bases and J by 5 bases, with 8 bases left in between. Germline CDR1 reads SGHRS; CDR2 reads YFSETQ. The CDR3 reads CASSLGDRNEKLFF. The CDR3 bases are TGCGCCAGCAGCTTGGGCGATAGGAATGAAAAACTGTTTTTT.

The rearrangement uses TRBV28 and TRBJ2-5; D is uncertain. Germline CDR1 is MDHEN and CDR2 is SYDVKM. This CDR3 has 13 amino acids. V lost 3 bases and J 5 bases, leaving 10 bases between the germline ends. The CDR3 region is CASSFRVWETQYF. The CDR3 nucleotides read TGTGCCAGCAGTTTTAGGGTTTGGGAGACCCAGTACTTC. The variable domain in full, with the rest retrieved from reference TRBV28 and TRBJ2-5, is DVKVTQSSRYLVKRTGEKVFLECVQDMDHENMFWYRQDPGLGLRLIYFSYDVKMKEKGDIPEGYSVSREKKERFSLILESASTNQTSMYLCASSFRVWETQYFGPGTRLLVL.

V is TRBV6-1 and J is TRBJ2-7; 8 bases are shared with TRBD1. The CDR3 is made up of 15 amino acids. The J segment lost 7 bases and the V segment lost 6 bases, leaving 14 bases of the junction unmatched. Germline CDR1 is MNHNS and CDR2 is SASEGT. The CDR3, as DNA: TGTGCCAGCAGGACAGGGACAGGCCTCGCGCTAGAGCAGTACTTC. It encodes CASRTGTGLALEQYF.

V usage is TRBV27 and J usage is TRBJ2-7, with TRBD2 identical over 15 bases. The CDR3 sequence is 15 residues long. CDR1 and CDR2 from the germline V gene are MNHEY and SMNVEV (reference sequence). J gave up 5 bases and V 4 bases, and 3 bases lay outside the gene matches. The DNA for the CDR3 is TGTGCCAGCAGTTGGACTAGCGGGAGGGGTAACGAGCAGTACTTC. Translation: CASSWTSGRGNEQYF.

The rearrangement joins TRBV4-3 to TRBJ2-3; D is uncertain. The CDR3 runs 13 residues. V lost 1 base and J 2 bases, leaving 4 bases between the germline ends. The V gene's germline CDR1 is LGHNA and CDR2 YSLEER. The CDR3 loop reads CASSQGVTDTQYF. The CDR3 nucleotides are TGCGCCAGCAGCCAAGGAGTCACAGATACGCAGTATTTT.

This chain uses TRBV28 with TRBJ2-1; the D is unclear. This CDR3 spans 12 amino acids. V was shortened by 7 bases and J by 1 base, with 5 bases between the two germline ends. Germline V gene data show CDR1 as MDHEN and CDR2 as SYDVKM. The CDR3 DNA reads as TGTGCCAGCACTATTTCCTACAATGAGCAGTTCTTC. This translates into CASTISYNEQFF.

The V gene is TRBV19, the J gene TRBJ2-7; 7 bases are a match to TRBD2. V lost 7 bases, J lost 0 bases, and 3 bases stayed unmatched. Germline values: CDR1 LNHDA, CDR2 SQIVND (reference sequence). This CDR3 region has 13 residues. Here the CDR3 reads CASKPSGSYEQYF. CDR3 coding DNA: TGTGCCAGTAAGCCTAGCGGCTCCTACGAGCAGTACTTC.

V usage is TRBV5-6 and J usage is TRBJ1-2; D gene uncertain. The V and J ends lost 4 bases and 1 base respectively, with 11 bases between them. This CDR3 contains 14 residues. In germline, CDR1 is SGHDT, CDR2 YYEEEE. The CDR3 spells CASSPQAGNYGYTF. The CDR3 nucleotides are TGTGCCAGCAGCCCTCAGGCGGGTAACTATGGCTACACCTTC.

This clone was found a few times. The chain recombines TRBV30 with TRBJ1-1, with a possible D match to TRBD1 (5 bases). Germline V gene sequence: CDR1 GTSNPN, CDR2 SVGIG (reference sequence). The CDR3 has 14 residues. Trimming pared 2 bases from V and 3 bases from J, leaving 13 bases between. The chain's CDR3 is CAWSLGPMDTEAFF. In DNA form, the CDR3 reads TGTGCCTGGAGTTTGGGGCCTATGGACACTGAAGCTTTCTTT.

In this sample, this clone turned up a few times. V is TRBV2 and J is TRBJ2-7; weak D call: TRBD1 (6 bases). The CDR3 runs 12 residues. The germline CDR1 and CDR2 sequences are SNHLY and FYNNEI. V shed 4 bases and J shed 9 bases, with 13 bases lying between them. The CDR3 DNA follows: TGTGCCAGCAGTGCAACAGGGTTGGGGCAGTACTTC. Its protein is CASSATGLGQYF.

The chain has TRBV11-3 and TRBJ2-1, with 8 bases lining up with TRBD2. Germline CDR1 and CDR2: SGHNT and YENEEA. The CDR3 extends over 16 amino acids. Losses at the gene ends were 5 bases for V and 0 bases for J; bases not matched to a gene: 6. The CDR3 bases are TGTGCCAGCAGCCCGAGCGGGGGCCTCTCCTACAATGAGCAGTTCTTC. Protein sequence: CASSPSGGLSYNEQFF.

V usage is TRBV27 and J usage is TRBJ2-1; D gene ambiguous. The CDR3 spans 12 residues. Trimming took off 4 bases at V and 3 bases at J, with 4 bases between the two ends. CDR1 and CDR2 (germline): MNHEY, SMNVEV (reference sequence). This chain's CDR3 is CASSSNYNEQFF. DNA of the CDR3: TGTGCCAGCAGTTCCAACTACAATGAGCAGTTCTTC.

The CDR3 DNA is TGTGCCAGCAGCCCGGCCGTGGGCTCCTACAATGAGCAGTTCTTC. This gives the protein CASSPAVGSYNEQFF. The chain uses TRBV11-2 and TRBJ2-1; unclear D gene. Germline V gene data show CDR1 as SGHAT and CDR2 as FQNNGV. V lost 5 bases, J lost 0 bases, and 11 bases lay in between. There are 15 residues in the CDR3.

V gene TRBV19 combines with J gene TRBJ1-1; D is uncertain. There are 15 residues in the CDR3. Germline loops: CDR1 LNHDA, CDR2 SQIVND (reference sequence). The ends were cut back, 3 bases at V and 4 bases at J, with 15 bases in the middle. The CDR3 here is CASSMETSPSTEAFF. As DNA, the CDR3 is TGTGCCAGTAGTATGGAGACAAGCCCTAGCACTGAAGCTTTCTTT.